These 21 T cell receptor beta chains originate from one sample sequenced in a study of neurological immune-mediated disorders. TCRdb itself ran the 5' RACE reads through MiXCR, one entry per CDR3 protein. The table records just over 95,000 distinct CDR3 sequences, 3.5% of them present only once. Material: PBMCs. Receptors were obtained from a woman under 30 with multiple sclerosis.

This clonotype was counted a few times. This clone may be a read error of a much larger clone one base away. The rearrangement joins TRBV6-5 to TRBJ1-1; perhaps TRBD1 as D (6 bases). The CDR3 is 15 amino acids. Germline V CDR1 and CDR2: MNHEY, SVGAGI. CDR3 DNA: TGTACCAGCACCCCGGGGGGGGCCTCTAACACTGAAGCTTTCTTT. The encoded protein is CTSTPGGASNTEAFF.

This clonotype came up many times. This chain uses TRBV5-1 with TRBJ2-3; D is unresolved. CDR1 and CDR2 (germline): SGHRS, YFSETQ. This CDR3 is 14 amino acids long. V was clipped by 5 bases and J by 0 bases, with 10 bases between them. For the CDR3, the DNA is TGCGCCAGCAGAGTAGCACCTAGCACAGATACGCAGTATTTT. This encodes CASRVAPSTDTQYF.

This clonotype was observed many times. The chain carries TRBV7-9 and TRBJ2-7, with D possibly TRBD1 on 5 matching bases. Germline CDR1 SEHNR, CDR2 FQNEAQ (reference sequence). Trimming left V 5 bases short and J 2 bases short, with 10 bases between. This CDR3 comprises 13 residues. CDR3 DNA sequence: TGTGCCAGCAGCCAGACAGCTCCCTACGAGCAGTACTTC. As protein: CASSQTAPYEQYF.

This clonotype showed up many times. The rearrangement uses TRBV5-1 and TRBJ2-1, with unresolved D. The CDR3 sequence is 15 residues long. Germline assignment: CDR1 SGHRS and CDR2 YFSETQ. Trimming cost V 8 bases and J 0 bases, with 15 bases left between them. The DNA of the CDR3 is TGCGCCAGTTCCCCGCTGGGTAGCTCCTACAATGAGCAGTTCTTC. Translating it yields CASSPLGSSYNEQFF.

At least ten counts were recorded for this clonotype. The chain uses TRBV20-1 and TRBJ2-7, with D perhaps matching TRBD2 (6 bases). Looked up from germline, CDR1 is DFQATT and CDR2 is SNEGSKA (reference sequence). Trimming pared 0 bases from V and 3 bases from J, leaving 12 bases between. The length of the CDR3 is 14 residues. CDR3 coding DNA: TGCAGTGCTAGAGAGGGGGGAGTGAGCTACGAGCAGTACTTC. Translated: CSAREGGVSYEQYF.

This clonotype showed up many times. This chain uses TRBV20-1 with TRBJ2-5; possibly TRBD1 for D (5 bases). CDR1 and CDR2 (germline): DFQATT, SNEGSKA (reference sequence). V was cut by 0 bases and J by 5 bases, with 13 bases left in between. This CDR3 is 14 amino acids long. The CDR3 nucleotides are TGCAGTGCTAGAGATCAGGGAAGGCGGGAGACCCAGTACTTC. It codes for CSARDQGRRETQYF.

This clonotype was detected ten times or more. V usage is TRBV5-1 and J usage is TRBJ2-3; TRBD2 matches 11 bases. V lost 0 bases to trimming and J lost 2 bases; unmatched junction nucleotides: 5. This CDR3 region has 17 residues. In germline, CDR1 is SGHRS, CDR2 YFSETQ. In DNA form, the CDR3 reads TGCGCCAGCAGCTTGGGCCTAGCGGGGGGCAACACAGATACGCAGTATTTT. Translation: CASSLGLAGGNTDTQYF.

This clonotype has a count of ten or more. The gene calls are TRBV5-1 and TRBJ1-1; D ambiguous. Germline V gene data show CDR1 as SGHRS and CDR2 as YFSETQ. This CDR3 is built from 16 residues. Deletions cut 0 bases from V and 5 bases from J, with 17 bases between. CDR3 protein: CASSLGGRGRITEAFF. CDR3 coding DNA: TGCGCCAGCAGCTTGGGAGGCAGAGGAAGGATAACTGAAGCTTTCTTT.

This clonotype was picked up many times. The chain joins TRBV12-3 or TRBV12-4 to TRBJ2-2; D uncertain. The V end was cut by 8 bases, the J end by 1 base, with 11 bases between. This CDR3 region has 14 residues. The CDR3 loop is CASVAAGNTGELFF. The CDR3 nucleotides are TGTGCCAGCGTGGCGGCAGGGAACACCGGGGAGCTGTTTTTT.

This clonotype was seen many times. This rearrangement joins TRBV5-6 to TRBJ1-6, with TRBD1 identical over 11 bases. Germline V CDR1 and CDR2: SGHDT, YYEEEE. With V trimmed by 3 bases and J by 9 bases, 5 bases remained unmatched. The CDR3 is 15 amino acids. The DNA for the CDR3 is TGTGCCAGCAGCTCTAGGACAGGGGGCGGTTCACCCCTCCACTTT. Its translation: CASSSRTGGGSPLHF.

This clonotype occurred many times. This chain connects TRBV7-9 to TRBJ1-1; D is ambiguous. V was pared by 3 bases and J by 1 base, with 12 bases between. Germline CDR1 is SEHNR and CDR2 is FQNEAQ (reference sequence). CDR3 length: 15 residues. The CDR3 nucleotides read TGTGCCAGCAGCTTCAGAGGGAAGGGGAACACTGAAGCTTTCTTT. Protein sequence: CASSFRGKGNTEAFF.

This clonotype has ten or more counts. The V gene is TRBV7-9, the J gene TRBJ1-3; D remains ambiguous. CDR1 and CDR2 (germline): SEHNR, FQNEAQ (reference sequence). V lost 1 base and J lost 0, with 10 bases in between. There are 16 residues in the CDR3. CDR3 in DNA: TGTGCCAGCAGCTTAGAGAAGGAGAGCTCTGGAAACACCATATATTTT. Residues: CASSLEKESSGNTIYF.

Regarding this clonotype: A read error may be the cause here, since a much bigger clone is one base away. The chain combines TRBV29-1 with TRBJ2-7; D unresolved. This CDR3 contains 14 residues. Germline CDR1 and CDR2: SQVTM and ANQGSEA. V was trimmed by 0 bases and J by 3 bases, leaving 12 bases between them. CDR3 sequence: CSVEDRSSYYEQYF. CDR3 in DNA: TGCAGCGTTGAAGATAGGAGTAGCTACTACGAGCAGTACTTC.

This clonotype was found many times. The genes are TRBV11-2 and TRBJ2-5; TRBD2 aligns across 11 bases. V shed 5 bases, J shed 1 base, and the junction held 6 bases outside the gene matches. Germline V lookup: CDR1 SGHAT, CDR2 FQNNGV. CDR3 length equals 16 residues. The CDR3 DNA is TGTGCCAGCAGCCAAGGGACTAGCGGTCTCCAAGAGACCCAGTACTTC. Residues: CASSQGTSGLQETQYF.

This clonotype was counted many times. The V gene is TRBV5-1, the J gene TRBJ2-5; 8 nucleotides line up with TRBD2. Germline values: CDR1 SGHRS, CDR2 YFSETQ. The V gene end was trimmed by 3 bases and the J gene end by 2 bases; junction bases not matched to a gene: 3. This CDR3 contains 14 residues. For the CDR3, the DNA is TGCGCCAGCAGCTCCCGGGGGGGTCAAGAGACCCAGTACTTC. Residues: CASSSRGGQETQYF.

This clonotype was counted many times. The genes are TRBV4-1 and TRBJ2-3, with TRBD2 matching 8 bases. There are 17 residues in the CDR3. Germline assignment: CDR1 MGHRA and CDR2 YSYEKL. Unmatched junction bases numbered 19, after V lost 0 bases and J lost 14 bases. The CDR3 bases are TGCGCCAGCAGCCAAGATATGGGACGGGGAGCGGGAGTCACCCGGTATTTT. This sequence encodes CASSQDMGRGAGVTRYF.

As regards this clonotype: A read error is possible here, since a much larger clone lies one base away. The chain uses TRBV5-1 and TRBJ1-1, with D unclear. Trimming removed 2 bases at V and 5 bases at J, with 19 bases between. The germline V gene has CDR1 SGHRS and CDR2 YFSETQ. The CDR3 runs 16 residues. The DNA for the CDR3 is TGCGCCAGCAGCTTTAGCGGCGGACCGGGGAGTACTGAAGCTTTCTTT. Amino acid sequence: CASSFSGGPGSTEAFF.

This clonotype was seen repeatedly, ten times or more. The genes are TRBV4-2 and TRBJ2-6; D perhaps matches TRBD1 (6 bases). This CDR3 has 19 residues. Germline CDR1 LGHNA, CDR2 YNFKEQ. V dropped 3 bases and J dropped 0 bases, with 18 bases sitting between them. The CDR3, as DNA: TGTGCCAGCAGCCAGGTTCTTGGGGGCTACAACTCTGGGGCCAACGTCCTGACTTTC. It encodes CASSQVLGGYNSGANVLTF.

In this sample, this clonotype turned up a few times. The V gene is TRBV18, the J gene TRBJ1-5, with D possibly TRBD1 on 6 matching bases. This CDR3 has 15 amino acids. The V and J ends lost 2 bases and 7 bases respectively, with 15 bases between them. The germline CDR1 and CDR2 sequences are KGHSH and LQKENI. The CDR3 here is CASSPASGVGQPQHF. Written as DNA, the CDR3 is TGTGCCAGCTCACCAGCTTCAGGGGTCGGGCAGCCCCAGCATTTT. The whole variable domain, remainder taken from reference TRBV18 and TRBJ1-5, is NAGVMQNPRHLVRRRGQEARLRCSPMKGHSHVYWYRQLPEEGLKFMVYLQKENIIDESGMPKERFSAEFPKEGPSILRIQQVVRGDSAAYFCASSPASGVGQPQHFGDGTRLSIL.

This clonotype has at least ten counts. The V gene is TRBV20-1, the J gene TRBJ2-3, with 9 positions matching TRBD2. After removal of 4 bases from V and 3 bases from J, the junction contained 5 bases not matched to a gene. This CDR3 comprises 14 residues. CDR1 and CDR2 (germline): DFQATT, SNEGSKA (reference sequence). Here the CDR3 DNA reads TGCAGTGCTATTCATCTAGCGGGGACAGATACGCAGTATTTT. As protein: CSAIHLAGTDTQYF.

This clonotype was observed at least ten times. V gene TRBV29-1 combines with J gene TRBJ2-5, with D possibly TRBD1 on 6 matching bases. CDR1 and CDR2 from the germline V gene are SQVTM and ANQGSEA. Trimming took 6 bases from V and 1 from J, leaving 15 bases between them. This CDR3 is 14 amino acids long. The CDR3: CSVIPYRVQETQYF. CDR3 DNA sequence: TGCAGCGTGATTCCTTACAGGGTCCAAGAGACCCAGTACTTC.